These T cell receptor beta chains were read from a single sample in a study of T cell responses to AZD1222 COVID-19 vaccine. Profiling relied on immunoSEQ multiplex PCR, and the TCRdb table lists in-frame clones only, not all of them. The sample includes about 110,000 clones, roughly 93% of them seen just once. The sequences come from peripheral blood, collected 28 days after the second AZD1222 dose. The receptors originated from an adult who received the AZD1222 COVID-19 vaccine. Each CDR3 is given with its conserved first and last residue. Fields, in order: J gene, D gene, V gene, clone size, CDR3 DNA, CDR3 protein. D genes are given only for firm matches. Size values are once, few and many counts, or a class for expanded clones, and some rows have none.

TRBJ1-5	-	TRBV21-1	once	TGTGCCAGCAGCAAGGGAGGGGCTGTAAATCAGCCCCAGCATTTT	CASSKGGAVNQPQHF
TRBJ1-1	-	TRBV19	once	TGTGCCAGTAGGTGGGCAGGGAACACTGAAGCTTTCTTT	CASRWAGNTEAFF
TRBJ2-3	-	TRBV12-5	-	TGTGCTAGTGGTTGGTCCGGGCGTGAGACAGATACGCAGTATTTT	CASGWSGRETDTQYF
TRBJ2-7	TRBD2	TRBV19	-	TGTGCCAGTAGTATGTTTCGCGGGAGCTCGTACGAGCAGTACTTC	CASSMFRGSSYEQYF
TRBJ1-1	-	TRBV7-9	-	TGTGCCAGCAGCAAACAGGGGAACACTGAAGCTTTCTTT	CASSKQGNTEAFF
TRBJ2-1	-	TRBV14	-	TGTGCCAGCAGCCCTCGGGTCTCTGAGCAGTTCTTC	CASSPRVSEQFF
TRBJ2-2	-	TRBV25-1	-	TGTGCCAGCAGTGAATGGGACGGGGGAGGCAACACCGGGGAGCTGTTTTTT	CASSEWDGGGNTGELFF
TRBJ1-2	-	TRBV7-9	-	TGTGCCAGCAGCTTTGATCCGACAGTAGGCTACACCTTC	CASSFDPTVGYTF
TRBJ1-2	-	TRBV6-5	-	TGTGCCAGCAGTTACAATGGTGGGGATGGCTACACCTTC	CASSYNGGDGYTF
TRBJ2-1	-	TRBV27	-	TGTGCCAGCAGTCCCCCGCATGGGACACCCTCCTACAATGAGCAGTTCTTC	CASSPPHGTPSYNEQFF
TRBJ1-1	-	TRBV27	-	TGTGCCAGCAGTCCCCAGCCGGGAAGCACTGAAGCTTTCTTT	CASSPQPGSTEAFF
TRBJ2-7	-	TRBV29-1	-	TGCAGCGTTGGCCCTGGATCCTACGAGCAGTACTTC	CSVGPGSYEQYF
TRBJ2-7	-	TRBV9	-	TGTGCCAGCAGCGTCCGGGACCAATCCTACGAGCAGTACTTC	CASSVRDQSYEQYF
TRBJ2-5	TRBD2	TRBV3-1/TRBV3-2	-	TGTGCCAGCAGCAAAGGACTAGCGGGGGGATGGGGAGAGACCCAGTACTTC	CASSKGLAGGWGETQYF
TRBJ2-7	-	TRBV12-3/TRBV12-4	-	TGTGCCAGCAGACTGAGCCACTACGAGCAGTACTTC	CASRLSHYEQYF
TRBJ2-3	TRBD1	TRBV6-4	-	TGTGCCAGCAGTGAGGCAGGGGGCCGTTCAGATACGCAGTATTTT	CASSEAGGRSDTQYF
TRBJ1-3	TRBD1	TRBV4-1	-	TGCGCCAGCAGCCAAGAGGTCCAGACAGGGGACCGCCGGAGAAACACCATATATTTT	CASSQEVQTGDRRRNTIYF
TRBJ2-7	-	TRBV12-3/TRBV12-4	-	TGTGCCAGCAGTTTATCTGGGGGCGACGAGCAGTACTTC	CASSLSGGDEQYF
TRBJ1-6	-	TRBV5-1	-	TGCGCCAGCAGCTTGGGGACAGAGAATAATTCACCCCTCCACTTT	CASSLGTENNSPLHF
TRBJ1-3	-	TRBV2	-	TGTGCCAGCAATTCTGGAAACACCATATATTTT	CASNSGNTIYF
TRBJ2-2	TRBD2	TRBV10-2	-	TGCGCCAGCAGTGAATCGGTTATAGCGGGAGAGGCCGGGGAGCTGTTTTTT	CASSESVIAGEAGELFF
TRBJ1-4	-	TRBV5-1	-	TGCGCCAGCAGCTTGTCGCAGGGGCTGTACTTCAATGAAAAACTGTTTTTT	CASSLSQGLYFNEKLFF
TRBJ1-2	-	TRBV10-1	-	TGCGCCAGCAGTGATGGGGACTATGGCTACACCTTC	CASSDGDYGYTF
TRBJ1-1	-	TRBV2	-	TGTGCCAGCAGTGATGAGGGCACTCCGAACACTGAAGCTTTCTTT	CASSDEGTPNTEAFF
TRBJ1-1	-	TRBV20-1	-	TGCAGTGCTAGTGAAGGGGGGGTTTGGAACACTGAAGCTTTCTTT	CSASEGGVWNTEAFF
TRBJ2-1	-	TRBV3-1/TRBV3-2	-	TGTGCCAGCAGTCCAGCCGGGACCTCGACCGTATACAATGAGCAGTTCTTC	CASSPAGTSTVYNEQFF
TRBJ2-2	-	TRBV4-1	-	TGCGCCAGCAGCCAAGGCCAGGGGATCCCCGGGGAGCTGTTTTTT	CASSQGQGIPGELFF
TRBJ2-7	-	TRBV7-9	-	TGTGCCAGCAGCCTTGGGACGCGGGCTAGCTCCTACGAGCAGTACTTC	CASSLGTRASSYEQYF
TRBJ2-7	TRBD2	TRBV6-5	-	TGTGCCAGCAGTTACTCGCTAGCGGGAGTTGTCGAGCAGTACTTC	CASSYSLAGVVEQYF
TRBJ2-1	-	TRBV5-6	-	TGTGCCAGCAGCTTGATCAATGAGCAGTTCTTC	CASSLINEQFF
TRBJ1-3	-	TRBV29-1	-	TGCAGCGCGTTGGGGCAGGCATACACCATATATTTT	CSALGQAYTIYF
TRBJ2-2	-	TRBV5-4	-	TGTGCCAGCACCTCGAGGGCTGACAAAACCGGGGAGCTGTTTTTT	CASTSRADKTGELFF
TRBJ2-3	TRBD1	TRBV14	-	TGTGCCAGCAGCGAACTTCTCCCTAGGGGACAGGGAAAGGCAGATACGCAGTATTTT	CASSELLPRGQGKADTQYF
TRBJ2-5	TRBD1	TRBV18	-	TGTGCCAGCTCACCGGGGACAGGGACGTACCAAGAGACCCAGTACTTC	CASSPGTGTYQETQYF
TRBJ1-5	-	TRBV12-3/TRBV12-4	-	TGTGCCAGCAGGGGGGACGGAAATCAGCCCCAGCATTTT	CASRGDGNQPQHF
TRBJ2-3	-	TRBV21-1	-	TGTGCCAGCAGCCTAAAACCGGGACTAGCGGGGTTACGCACTAGCACAGATACGCAGTATTTT	CASSLKPGLAGLRTSTDTQYF
TRBJ2-7	-	TRBV6-5	-	TGTGCCAGCAGTTATCGGGGCTACGAGCAGTACTTC	CASSYRGYEQYF
TRBJ1-2	TRBD1	TRBV27	-	TGTGCCAGCAGTTTAAGGGGACAGGCTCTTAGGGGTGGCTACACCTTC	CASSLRGQALRGGYTF
TRBJ2-2	TRBD1	TRBV5-1	-	TGCGCCGTACCGGCCGGGACAGGGAACACCGGGGAGCTGTTTTTT	CAVPAGTGNTGELFF
TRBJ2-5	-	TRBV19	-	TGTGCCAGTAGTATCAACGGACAGCAAGAGACCCAGTACTTC	CASSINGQQETQYF
TRBJ2-7	-	TRBV11-2	-	TGTGCCAGCAGCTTAGGGTGGCTCTACGAGCAGTACTTC	CASSLGWLYEQYF
TRBJ1-2	-	TRBV10-2	-	TGCGCCAGCAGTGAAGATTTTCAGGGATTCTATGGCTACACCTTC	CASSEDFQGFYGYTF
TRBJ2-7	-	TRBV18	-	TGTGCCAGCTCACCACGCACAGAACCACGGGAGCAGTACTTC	CASSPRTEPREQYF
TRBJ1-5	TRBD1	TRBV23-1	once	TGCGCCAGCAGTCAAAACAGGGGTCGAGGCAATCAGCCCCAGCATTTT	CASSQNRGRGNQPQHF
TRBJ2-5	-	TRBV20-1	-	TGCAGTGCTGGGCAAGAGACCCAGTACTTC	CSAGQETQYF
TRBJ1-2	-	TRBV5-5	-	TGTGCCAGCAGCCCGCAGGAGTCTCTAAACTATGGCTACACCTTC	CASSPQESLNYGYTF
TRBJ2-1	TRBD2	TRBV5-1	-	TGCGCCAGCAGCTTGGTTGGGAGGGCCCTCGGATCCTACAATGAGCAGTTCTTC	CASSLVGRALGSYNEQFF
TRBJ2-1	-	TRBV30	once	TGTGCCTGGAGTGCCTATGTAGGGAGAGCCTACAATGAGCAGTTCTTC	CAWSAYVGRAYNEQFF
TRBJ2-2	TRBD1	TRBV11-3	-	TGTGCCAGCAGCACCAACAGGGGAACGGACACCGGGGAGCTGTTTTTT	CASSTNRGTDTGELFF
TRBJ1-2	-	TRBV28	-	TGTGCCAGCAGTTCCATCAAAGAAGGTCGCTATGGCTACACCTTC	CASSSIKEGRYGYTF
TRBJ1-2	-	TRBV5-1	-	TGCGCCAGCAGCATGACTGGTTCGGATGGCTACACCTTC	CASSMTGSDGYTF
TRBJ1-6	-	TRBV4-1	-	TGCGCCAGCAGCCAAGACACTCTAAGCTCCTATAATTCACCCCTCCACTTT	CASSQDTLSSYNSPLHF
TRBJ2-7	-	TRBV12-3/TRBV12-4	-	TGTGCCAGCACCATTCAGGGCACCTACGAGCAGTACTTC	CASTIQGTYEQYF
TRBJ1-1	-	TRBV3-1/TRBV3-2	-	TGTGCCAGCAGCCAACACGACCGGTACACTGAAGCTTTCTTT	CASSQHDRYTEAFF
TRBJ2-5	-	TRBV21-1	-	TGTGCCAGCAGCAAAAACGGTCACCAAGTTCAAGAGACCCAGTACTTC	CASSKNGHQVQETQYF
TRBJ1-1	TRBD1	TRBV10-3	-	TGTGCCATCAGTGCCCCCGACAGGGAAAGCACTGAAGCTTTCTTT	CAISAPDRESTEAFF
TRBJ2-2	-	TRBV15	-	TGTGCCACCAGCAGAGAGGGCGCCGGGGAGCTGTTTTTT	CATSREGAGELFF